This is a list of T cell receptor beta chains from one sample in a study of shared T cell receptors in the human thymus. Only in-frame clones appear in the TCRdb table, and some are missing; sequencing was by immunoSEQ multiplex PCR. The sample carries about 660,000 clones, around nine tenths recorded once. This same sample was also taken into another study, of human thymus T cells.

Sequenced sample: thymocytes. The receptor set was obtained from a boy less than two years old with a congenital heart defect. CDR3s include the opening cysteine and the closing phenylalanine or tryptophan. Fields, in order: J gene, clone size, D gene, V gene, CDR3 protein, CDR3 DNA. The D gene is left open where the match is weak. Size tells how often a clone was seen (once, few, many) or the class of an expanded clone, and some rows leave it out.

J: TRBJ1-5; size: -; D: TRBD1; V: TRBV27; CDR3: CASRPGQGIGNQPQHF; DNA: TGTGCCAGCAGGCCCGGACAGGGTATAGGCAATCAGCCCCAGCATTTT
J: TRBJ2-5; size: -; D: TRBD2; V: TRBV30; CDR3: CAWSVRISTSGRSGTQYF; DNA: TGTGCCTGGAGTGTACGGATTTCGACTAGCGGGAGATCGGGGACCCAGTACTTC
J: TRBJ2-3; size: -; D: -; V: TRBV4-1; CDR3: CASSQKGNREWADTQYF; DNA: TGCGCCAGCAGCCAGAAGGGGAACAGGGAATGGGCAGATACGCAGTATTTT
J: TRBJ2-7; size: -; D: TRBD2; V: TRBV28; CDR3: CASTNRGLATNSYEQYF; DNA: TGTGCCAGCACCAACCGGGGACTAGCGACTAACTCCTACGAGCAGTACTTC
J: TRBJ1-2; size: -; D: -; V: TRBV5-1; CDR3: CASSCTGNVYGYTF; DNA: TGCGCCAGCAGCTGTACAGGGAACGTCTATGGCTACACCTTC
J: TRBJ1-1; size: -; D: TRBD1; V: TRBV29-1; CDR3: CSVFTGGTEAFF; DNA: TGCAGCGTTTTTACAGGGGGCACTGAAGCTTTCTTT
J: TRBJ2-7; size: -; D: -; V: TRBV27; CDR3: CASSFQGEVYEQYF; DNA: TGTGCCAGCAGTTTCCAGGGGGAGGTCTACGAGCAGTACTTC
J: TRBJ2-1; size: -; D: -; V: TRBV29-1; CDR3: CSVARGRSNEQFF; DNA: TGCAGCGTTGCCAGGGGGAGGTCGAATGAGCAGTTCTTC
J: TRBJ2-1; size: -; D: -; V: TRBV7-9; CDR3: CASSLARSNPISYNEQFF; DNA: TGTGCCAGCAGCTTAGCGCGGTCTAACCCTATCTCCTACAATGAGCAGTTCTTC
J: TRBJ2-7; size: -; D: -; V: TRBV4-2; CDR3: CASSQDSYEQYF; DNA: TGTGCCAGCAGCCAAGATAGTTACGAGCAGTACTTC
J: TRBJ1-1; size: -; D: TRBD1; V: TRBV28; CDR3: CASSARQGWNTEAFF; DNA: TGTGCCAGCAGTGCCCGACAGGGTTGGAACACTGAAGCTTTCTTT
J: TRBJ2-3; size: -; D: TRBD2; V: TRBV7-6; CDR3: CASRGTSGSTDTQYF; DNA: TGTGCCAGCAGGGGGACTAGCGGGAGCACAGATACGCAGTATTTT
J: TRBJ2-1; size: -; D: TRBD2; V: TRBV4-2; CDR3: CASSQDRPKREGNYNEQFF; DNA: TGTGCCAGCAGCCAAGATAGGCCCAAGCGGGAGGGCAACTACAATGAGCAGTTCTTC
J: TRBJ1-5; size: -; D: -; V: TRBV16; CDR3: CASSQKYRADQPQHF; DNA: TGTGCCAGCAGCCAAAAGTACAGGGCCGATCAGCCCCAGCATTTT
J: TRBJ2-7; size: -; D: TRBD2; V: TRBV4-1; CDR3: CASSQEASGIGYEQYF; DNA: TGCGCCAGCAGCCAAGAAGCTAGCGGGATAGGCTACGAGCAGTACTTC
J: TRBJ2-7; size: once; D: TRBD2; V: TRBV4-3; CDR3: CASSQLPGLAGEHYEQYF; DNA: TGCGCCAGCAGCCAACTCCCGGGACTAGCGGGAGAACACTACGAGCAGTACTTC
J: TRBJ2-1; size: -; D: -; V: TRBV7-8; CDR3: CASRGGHNEQFF; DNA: TGTGCCAGCAGGGGGGGTCACAATGAGCAGTTCTTC
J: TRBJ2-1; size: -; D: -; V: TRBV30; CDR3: CAWSLEGEGQFF; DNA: TGTGCCTGGAGTCTGGAGGGCGAAGGGCAGTTCTTC
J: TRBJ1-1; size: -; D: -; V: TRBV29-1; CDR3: CSVEDTGHIAFF; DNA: TGCAGCGTTGAGGACACGGGACACATCGCTTTCTTT
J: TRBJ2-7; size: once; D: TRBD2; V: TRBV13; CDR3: CASSFLAESYEQYF; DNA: TGTGCCAGCAGCTTCCTAGCGGAGTCCTACGAGCAGTACTTC
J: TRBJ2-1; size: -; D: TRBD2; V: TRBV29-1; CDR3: CSETSGSDNEQFF; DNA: TGCAGCGAGACTAGCGGGAGTGATAATGAGCAGTTCTTC
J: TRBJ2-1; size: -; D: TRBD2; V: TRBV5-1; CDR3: CASSLAGGPPYNEQFF; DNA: TGCGCCAGCAGCTTGGCGGGAGGGCCCCCCTACAATGAGCAGTTCTTC
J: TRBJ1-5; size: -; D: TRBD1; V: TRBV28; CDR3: CASTSRQGHHQPQHF; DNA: TGTGCCAGCACCAGTCGACAGGGGCACCATCAGCCCCAGCATTTT
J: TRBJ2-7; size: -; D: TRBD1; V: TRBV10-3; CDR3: CAISEGQGAYEQYF; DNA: TGTGCCATCAGTGAGGGACAGGGGGCTTACGAGCAGTACTTC
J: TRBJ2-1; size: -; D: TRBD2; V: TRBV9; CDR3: CASRGGGLVNEQFF; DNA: TGTGCCAGCAGGGGGGGAGGACTAGTCAATGAGCAGTTCTTC
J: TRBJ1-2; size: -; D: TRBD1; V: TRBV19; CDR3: CASRTGVTRRSYTF; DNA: TGTGCCAGCAGGACAGGGGTCACAAGAAGGAGCTACACCTTC
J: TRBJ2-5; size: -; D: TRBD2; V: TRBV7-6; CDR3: CASSLVGLAGVGGETQYF; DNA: TGTGCCAGCAGCTTAGTGGGACTAGCGGGAGTGGGGGGAGAGACCCAGTACTTC
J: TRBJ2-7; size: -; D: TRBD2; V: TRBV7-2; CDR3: CASSLGLAGSYEQYF; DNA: TGTGCCAGCAGCTTGGGACTAGCGGGCTCCTACGAGCAGTACTTC
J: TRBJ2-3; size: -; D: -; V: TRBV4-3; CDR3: CASSQDSMGGRADTQYF; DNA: TGCGCCAGCAGCCAAGATAGTATGGGGGGGCGGGCAGATACGCAGTATTTT
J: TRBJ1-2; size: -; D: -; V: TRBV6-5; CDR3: CASSSRSGRKRTF; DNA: TGTGCCAGCAGCTCCAGGTCAGGAAGAAAGCGGACCTTC
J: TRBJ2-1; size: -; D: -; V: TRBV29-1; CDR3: CSVTQAGIAMDEQFF; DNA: TGCAGCGTGACCCAAGCCGGGATCGCTATGGATGAGCAGTTCTTC
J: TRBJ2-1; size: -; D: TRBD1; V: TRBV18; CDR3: CASSPPGQEALNEQFF; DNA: TGTGCCAGCTCACCACCCGGACAGGAGGCCCTCAATGAGCAGTTCTTC
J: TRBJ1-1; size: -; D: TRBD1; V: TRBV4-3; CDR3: CASSPHRGTEAFF; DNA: TGCGCCAGCAGCCCCCACAGGGGCACTGAAGCTTTCTTT
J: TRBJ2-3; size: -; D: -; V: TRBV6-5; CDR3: CASSYQREWRTDTQYF; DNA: TGTGCCAGCAGTTACCAACGGGAGTGGCGGACAGATACGCAGTATTTT
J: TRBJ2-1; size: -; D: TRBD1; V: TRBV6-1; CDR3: CASSEAGRGHYNEQFF; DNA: TGTGCCAGCAGTGAAGCGGGCAGGGGGCACTACAATGAGCAGTTCTTC